Each of the 23 T cell receptor beta chains below was sequenced from the same sample in a study of Ad26.COV2.S vaccination and SARS-CoV-2 variants (dated by TCRdb to 2020 to 2022). The method was the immunoSEQ multiplex PCR assay. As stored in TCRdb, this immuneACCESS dataset retains in-frame rearrangements with V and J assigned. A fraction of the clones does not appear; measured against another copy, unresolved V genes explain less than half of the discrepancy, and the remainder lacks a known reason. Recorded for this sample are some 520,000 clones; 87% of them occurred a single time. The biggest ten clones account for 9.5% to 15% of the sample. The intended sense of this specimen's treatment or condition label: roughly 20 received Ad26.COV2.S at low or high dose, single or two shots; roughly five received placebo; per-sample allocation not given. Repertoires of vaccine and placebo recipients were sequenced from samples taken on day 63 after the first injection.

Here the sequenced sample was peripheral blood, taken in a trial of Ad26.COV2.S vaccine versus placebo. Every receptor here comes from a person between 18 and 65 years old who received the Ad26.COV2.S COVID-19 vaccine or a placebo.

V gene TRBV4-3 combines with J gene TRBJ2-4, with a possible D match to TRBD2 (7 bases). V lost 3 bases, J lost 3 bases, and 24 bases lay in between. The V gene's germline CDR1 is LGHNA and CDR2 YSLEER. The CDR3 loop spans 19 amino acids. CDR3 sequence reads: CASSQRGGTTDSSKNIQYF. The DNA of the CDR3 is TGCGCCAGCAGCCAGAGGGGGGGAACAACGGACTCCAGCAAAAACATTCAGTACTTC.

This clone was detected once. The CDR3 protein is CASSLDPPAQYF. The CDR3 coding sequence is TGCGCCAGCAGCTTGGATCCCCCCGCGCAGTATTTT. The genes are TRBV5-1 and TRBJ2-3; D not certain. This CDR3 is built from 12 residues. V lost 0 bases to trimming and J lost 10 bases, with 9 bases between them. CDR1 SGHRS and CDR2 YFSETQ come from the germline V gene.

This clone was picked up one time. The V call is TRBV24-1, the J call TRBJ2-1; TRBD2 matches 7 bases. The CDR3 is 17 residues long. V shed 2 bases and J 8 bases; nucleotides not matched to a gene: 14. CDR1 KGHDR and CDR2 SFDVKD come from the germline V gene. In DNA form, the CDR3 reads TGTGCCACCAGTGATTCCTCTGGGGCGGGAGCTTTCGATGAGCAGTTCTTC. Protein product: CATSDSSGAGAFDEQFF.

The rearrangement joins TRBV15 to TRBJ2-1, with 11 nucleotides matching TRBD2. With 2 bases clipped from V and 7 bases from J, the junction kept 4 bases outside the gene matches. Germline V gives CDR1 LNHNV, CDR2 YYDKDF (reference sequence). This CDR3 is built from 15 residues. CDR3: CATSRSTSGVNEQFF. The DNA for the CDR3 is TGTGCCACCAGCAGATCGACTAGCGGGGTGAATGAGCAGTTCTTC.

The V gene is TRBV28, the J gene TRBJ1-4, with D unclear. The CDR3 loop spans 12 amino acids. V shed 2 bases and J shed 5 bases, with 3 bases lying between them. Germline V gene lookup returns CDR1 MDHEN and CDR2 SYDVKM. The CDR3 DNA is TGTGCCAGCAGTTTACGAAATGAAAAACTGTTTTTT. This translates into CASSLRNEKLFF.

In this sample, this clone turned up many times. This chain uses TRBV29-1 with TRBJ2-3, with 8 nucleotides matching TRBD2. Germline values: CDR1 SQVTM, CDR2 ANQGSEA. Losses at the gene ends were 5 bases for V and 3 bases for J; bases not matched to a gene: 7. This CDR3 contains 14 residues. CDR3 sequence (DNA): TGCAGCGTTCCCCTAGCGGGTCCTACAGATACGCAGTATTTT. The encoded protein is CSVPLAGPTDTQYF.

The chain carries TRBV7-3 and TRBJ2-2; the match to TRBD2 covers 14 bases. The CDR3 loop spans 17 amino acids. V shed 3 bases, J shed 3 bases, and the junction held 3 bases outside the gene matches. Germline V gene sequence: CDR1 SGHTA, CDR2 FQGTGA. The CDR3 DNA reads as TGTGCCAGCAGCTTGACTAGCGGGAGGGCCGACACCGGGGAGCTGTTTTTT. It yields the protein CASSLTSGRADTGELFF.

V is TRBV30 and J is TRBJ2-5; 7 bases map to TRBD2. The germline V gene has CDR1 GTSNPN and CDR2 SVGIG (reference sequence). Germline trimming cut 4 bases from V and 5 bases from J; bases unmatched to any gene: 16. The CDR3 totals 16 residues. CDR3 sequence (DNA): TGTGCCTGGACCCCAGAGGCTAGCGGACGAACGGAGACCCAGTACTTC. Protein: CAWTPEASGRTETQYF.

The V call is TRBV19, the J call TRBJ2-1; 10 bases map to TRBD2. The CDR3 runs to 15 residues. Germline CDR1 is LNHDA and CDR2 is SQIVND (reference sequence). V lost 3 bases and J lost 8; bases outside the gene matches: 7. The CDR3: CASSISSGRGYEQFF. The DNA for the CDR3 is TGTGCCAGTAGTATTTCAAGCGGGAGGGGGTATGAGCAGTTCTTC.

The chain is built from TRBV19 and TRBJ2-1; 8 nucleotides line up with TRBD2. CDR1 is LNHDA, CDR2 SQIVND, per germline (reference sequence). This CDR3 region has 16 residues. V gave up 4 bases and J gave up 2 bases; unmatched junction bases: 7. CDR3 in DNA: TGTGCCAGTAGTAGGACTAGCCAAAACCCCTACAATGAGCAGTTCTTC. The encoded protein is CASSRTSQNPYNEQFF.

The gene calls are TRBV10-3 and TRBJ1-1, with TRBD1 matching over 7 bases. J gave up 9 bases and V 4 bases, and 8 bases lay outside the gene matches. CDR1 and CDR2 from the germline V gene are ENHRY and SYGVKD. The CDR3 contains 13 residues. The CDR3 here is CAISGGLTGKAFF. In nucleotides, the CDR3 is TGTGCCATCAGTGGGGGGCTGACAGGGAAAGCTTTCTTT.

The gene calls are TRBV7-3 and TRBJ2-1; D gene ambiguous. The CDR3 has 14 residues. Germline CDR1 and CDR2: SGHTA and FQGTGA. Deletions cut 5 bases from V and 6 bases from J, with 14 bases between. CDR3 in DNA: TGTGCCAGCAGCCCCGGGCCGGCTATCAATGAGCAGTTCTTC. Encoded protein: CASSPGPAINEQFF.

The table lists this clone with a count of one. The V call is TRBV3-1 (or the pseudogene TRBV3-2), the J call TRBJ2-2, with 12 bases lining up with TRBD2. The germline V gene has CDR1 LGHDT and CDR2 YNNKEL (reference sequence). The CDR3 is made up of 15 amino acids. The trim removed 6 bases at V and 5 bases at J, leaving 4 bases unmatched. The CDR3 DNA sequence: TGTGCCAGCAGTTCGGGACTAGCGGGTACCGGGGAGCTGTTTTTT. Its protein is CASSSGLAGTGELFF.

This chain links TRBV12-3 or TRBV12-4 with TRBJ2-7; D unresolved. Trimming pared 4 bases from V and 1 base from J, leaving 5 bases between. This CDR3 has 12 amino acids. This chain's CDR3 is CASSSQSYEQYF. The CDR3 DNA reads TGTGCCAGCAGTTCCCAATCCTACGAGCAGTACTTC.

The V and J genes are TRBV19 and TRBJ2-1, with D maybe TRBD2 (6 bases). Trimming removed 7 bases from V and 7 bases from J, with 20 bases in between. This CDR3 has 15 residues. Germline V gene data show CDR1 as LNHDA and CDR2 as SQIVND (reference sequence). The chain's CDR3 is CASTPRRADRNEQFF. CDR3 nucleotide sequence: TGTGCCAGTACCCCCAGGAGGGCAGATCGAAATGAGCAGTTCTTC. Looking up the rest from reference TRBV19 and TRBJ2-1 gives the full variable domain: DGGITQSPKYLFRKEGQNVTLSCEQNLNHDAMYWYRQDPGQGLRLIYYSQIVNDFQKGDIAEGYSVSREKKESFPLTVTSAQKNPTAFYLCASTPRRADRNEQFFGPGTRLTVL.

V and J are TRBV6-1 and TRBJ2-7; tentative D call: TRBD1 (6 bases). This CDR3 spans 15 amino acids. Trimming stripped 3 bases from V and 5 bases from J, with 17 bases between. Germline V gene lookup returns CDR1 MNHNS and CDR2 SASEGT. DNA of the CDR3: TGTGCCAGCAGTGAGAACAGGGTCAGAGTCCACGAGCAGTACTTC. Translated: CASSENRVRVHEQYF.

The chain combines TRBV4-2 with TRBJ1-4; 10 bases line up with TRBD1. With V trimmed by 5 bases and J by 8 bases, 5 bases remained unmatched. The V gene's germline CDR1 is LGHNA and CDR2 YNFKEQ. This CDR3 is built from 14 residues. This chain's CDR3 is CASSSDRGQEKLFF. In DNA, the CDR3 is TGTGCCAGCAGCTCCGACAGGGGGCAGGAAAAACTGTTTTTT.

This clone has a handful of counts. The rearrangement uses TRBV6-2 or TRBV6-3 and TRBJ1-1; no clear D gene. V lost 4 bases to trimming and J lost 8 bases, with 11 bases between them. Germline CDR1 and CDR2: MNHEY and SVGEGT. The CDR3 has 12 amino acids. The CDR3 DNA reads TGTGCCAGCAGTTTAGGGCAGTACGAAGCTTTCTTT. Protein sequence: CASSLGQYEAFF.

The gene calls are TRBV11-2 and TRBJ2-7; possibly TRBD1 or TRBD2 for D (5 bases each). Trimming cost V 5 bases and J 4 bases, with 15 bases left between them. Germline V gene lookup returns CDR1 SGHAT and CDR2 FQNNGV. The CDR3 has 14 residues. In DNA, the CDR3 is TGTGCCAGCAGCCCTTCGGGGCCAGGGTACGAGCAGTACTTC. This translates into CASSPSGPGYEQYF.

As regards this clone: At one end, the junction sequence differs from germline, possibly due to a read error. The V and J genes are TRBV6-5 and TRBJ1-1; D remains unclear. CDR1 is MNHEY and CDR2 is SVGAGI in the germline V gene. The CDR3 extends over 11 amino acids. In DNA form, the CDR3 reads TGTGCCAGCAGTGACTCTCGCAGAGCTTTCTTT. It encodes CASSDSRRAFF.

This clone was observed a handful of times. The V call is TRBV19, the J call TRBJ1-1; TRBD1 is a possible D gene (6 bases). Per germline, CDR1 LNHDA and CDR2 SQIVND (reference sequence). The CDR3 covers 14 residues. V was shortened by 5 bases and J by 4 bases, with 14 bases between the two germline ends. DNA for the CDR3: TGTGCCAGTAGTGGACTAGGGGGGACCACTGAAGCTTTCTTT. The encoded protein is CASSGLGGTTEAFF.

As DNA, the CDR3 is TGTGCCAGCAGCTTTGTTGGGGGTGGAAACACCATATATTTT. This codes for CASSFVGGGNTIYF. The gene calls are TRBV5-6 and TRBJ1-3, with D possibly being TRBD1 (5 bases). CDR3 size: 14 residues. V was pared by 2 bases and J by 3 bases, with 9 bases between. CDR1 and CDR2 (germline): SGHDT, YYEEEE.

V is TRBV7-8 and J is TRBJ2-7; possible D gene TRBD2, 6 bases. The CDR3 length is 12 residues. Per the germline V gene, CDR1 is SGHVS and CDR2 is FQNEAQ. V lost 5 bases and J lost 2, with 7 bases in between. The CDR3 nucleotides read TGTGCCAGCAGCCGGGAGACCTACGAGCAGTACTTC. Translated: CASSRETYEQYF.